The table lists the clone carrying this T cell receptor (beta chain) with a few counts. This entry comes from a study of human T cells and chemical hapten exposure. Germline trimming cut 1 base from V and 2 bases from J; bases unmatched to any gene: 2. Looked up from germline, CDR1 is SGHTA and CDR2 is FQGNSA. The CDR3 length is 14 residues. In TCRdb, the RACE reads were re-called with MiXCR into one record per CDR3 protein. The repertoire includes tens of thousands of distinct CDR3 sequences, 10% to 12% of them detected once, and approximately 3.5% sits in the top ten. Time point described: patch test 3, about 24 weeks after DPC sensitization. As to treatment: therapeutic diphenylcyclopropenone sensitization with weekly scalp DPC.

The sample consisted of whole blood, taken in connection with sensitization to the hapten diphenylcyclopropenone (DPC). The chain links TRBV7-2 to TRBJ2-7; 7 nucleotides line up with TRBD1. This sequence was found in a woman in her forties or fifties with alopecia areata. Some clones in this sample may be carry-over from other donors' samples. CDR3 loop: CASSLDRGPYEQYF. CDR3 sequence (DNA): TGTGCCAGCAGCTTAGACAGGGGACCCTACGAGCAGTACTTC.